This TCR beta chain appears in the sequencing data of a study of long-term antiretroviral therapy in people with HIV. Study-level results: Information pertaining to ART adherence, viral resistance or therapeutic modifications was not obtained.

The V end was cut by 2 bases, the J end by 0 bases, with 8 bases between. The CDR3 runs to 15 residues. Per the germline V gene, CDR1 is SGDLS and CDR2 is YYNGEE. Survey-level resolution applied to immunoSEQ assay v3.0. Only in-frame clones appear in the TCRdb table, and some are missing; sequencing was by immunoSEQ multiplex PCR. Among tens of thousands of clones listed, about 79% were seen once. On this clone itself: Antigen: not known.

The chain uses TRBV9 and TRBJ2-2; the D is unclear. The material was unsorted PBMCs, obtained 0.7 years before starting antiretroviral therapy. The TCR sequence derives from a man aged 30-40 years with HIV. The chain's CDR3 is CASSVGPSNTGELFF. As DNA, the CDR3 is TGTGCCAGCAGCGTCGGGCCGTCGAACACCGGGGAGCTGTTTTTT.